This T cell receptor (beta chain) was identified during a study of a mutant IDH1 vaccine in newly diagnosed glioma. Study information: There were approximately 60% males and 37.5% females among treated patients, whose mean age was about 40 years.

Specified time point: week 23, last vaccination. Topical imiquimod was applied with each vaccine dose, which held 300 ug of mutant IDH1 20-mer peptide. New WHO grade 3 or 4 IDH1-mutant, ATRX-lost astrocytomas were present in all donors. In germline, CDR1 is SGDLS, CDR2 YYNGEE. This CDR3 comprises 11 residues. Trimming stripped 2 bases from V and 10 bases from J, with 7 bases between. In the case of this clone: As yet, its antigen is unknown.

TCRdb keeps only in-frame clones here, not all; method: immunoSEQ multiplex PCR. The sample consists of 77,000 or so clones, 75% to 90% of them appearing once. The chain recombines TRBV9 with TRBJ2-1; possible D gene TRBD1, 5 bases. Sequenced here: PBMCs, sampled from a glioma patient whose treatment included an IDH1 peptide vaccine. The sequence came from a woman aged 45-65 years with glioma. The CDR3 region has the DNA TGTGCCAGCAGCGTGAACAGGGAGCAGTTCTTC. Encoded protein: CASSVNREQFF.